This T cell receptor beta chain was documented in a study of blood T cells in healthy people across ages. On the study more broadly: Researchers report that template switching captured about one barcoded beta molecule per two T cells.

A second roughly 7 to 11 cycle PCR used barcoded and J-beta primers. TCRdb reprocessed the 5' RACE reads via MiXCR and lists one record per CDR3 protein. This table holds about 1.8 million distinct CDR3 sequences, about 50% found once. This clonotype has ten or more counts. Its antigen is not identified. General observations from the study: TCR beta diversity correlated strongly with naive T cell percentage. Older age went with lower TCR beta diversity per million T cells, in a roughly linear way.

V was trimmed by 1 base and J by 7 bases, leaving 13 bases between them. This CDR3 spans 13 amino acids. The germline CDR1 and CDR2 sequences are SQVTM and ANQGSEA. V is TRBV29-1 and J is TRBJ2-5, with D uncertain. This TCR derives from a woman aged 40 to 50 in good health. The sequenced material came from blood. The CDR3 reads CSVEAVDSGTQYF. The CDR3 DNA sequence: TGCAGCGTTGAAGCTGTGGATTCGGGGACCCAGTACTTC.